This T cell receptor (beta chain) was identified in a study of blood T cell repertoires in COVID-19. Study-level background: Spain, Italy and the United States supplied samples that represented acute and convalescent COVID-19.

This CDR3 has 17 residues. V dropped 5 bases and J dropped 3 bases, with 17 bases sitting between them. Germline-derived CDR1 and CDR2 are LNHDA and SQIVND (reference sequence). Clones were sequenced by immunoSEQ multiplex PCR, and TCRdb holds only the in-frame ones, with some missing. The data contain 87,000 or so clones, 90% of them seen just once; the ten biggest clones take up 5% to 7%. This chain connects TRBV19 to TRBJ2-6, with D perhaps TRBD1 (8 bases). Input material: peripheral blood. The sequence was collected from a man between 18 and 29 years old with COVID-19, enrolled during active disease. This CDR3 is CASSSPDRDYGANVLTF. In DNA, the CDR3 is TGTGCCAGTAGTTCCCCGGACAGGGACTATGGGGCCAACGTCCTGACTTTC.